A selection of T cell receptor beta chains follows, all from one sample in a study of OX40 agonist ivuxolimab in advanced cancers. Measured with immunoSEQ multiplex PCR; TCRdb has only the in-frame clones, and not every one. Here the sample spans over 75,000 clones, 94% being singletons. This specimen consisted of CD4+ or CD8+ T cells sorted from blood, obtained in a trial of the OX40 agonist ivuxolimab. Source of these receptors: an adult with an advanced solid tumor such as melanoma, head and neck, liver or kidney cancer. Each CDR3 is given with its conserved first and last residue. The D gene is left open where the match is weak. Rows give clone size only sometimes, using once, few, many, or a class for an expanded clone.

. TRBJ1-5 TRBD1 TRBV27 TGTGCCAGCAGTCACAGGGGAGAGAATCAGCCCCAGCATTTT CASSHRGENQPQHF
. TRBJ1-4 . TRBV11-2 TGTGCCAGCAGCTTAGAACCCCCCGCAACTAATGAAAAACTGTTTTTT CASSLEPPATNEKLFF
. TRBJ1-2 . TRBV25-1 TGTGCCAGCTCGGTCCAGGGAAGACTAGGGGGCTACACCTTC CASSVQGRLGGYTF
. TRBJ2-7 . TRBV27 TGTGCCAGCAGTTTCACACGGACTTCCTACGAGCAGTACTTC CASSFTRTSYEQYF
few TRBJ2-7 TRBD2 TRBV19 TGTGCCTCCGGGACTAGCGGGAGAAGTGAGCAGTACTTC CASGTSGRSEQYF
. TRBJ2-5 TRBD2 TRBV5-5 TGTGCCAGCAGCTTGGGACTAGCGGGAGTTTCGGAGACCCAGTACTTC CASSLGLAGVSETQYF
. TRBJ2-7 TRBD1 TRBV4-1 TGCGCCAGCAGCCAAGGACAGGGGGGCCGCGAGCAGTACTTC CASSQGQGGREQYF
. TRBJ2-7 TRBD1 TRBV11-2 TGTGCCAGCAGCTTAAGTGGGACAGGGGCCTACGAGCAGTACTTC CASSLSGTGAYEQYF
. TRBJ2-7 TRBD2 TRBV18 TGTGCCAGCTCACCTACTCCGGGGGGGATCCACGAGCAGTACTTC CASSPTPGGIHEQYF
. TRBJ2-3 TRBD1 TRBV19 TGTGCCAGTAGTCCTAGGGGGCACCCCACAGATACGCAGTATTTT CASSPRGHPTDTQYF
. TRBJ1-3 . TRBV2 TGTGCCAGCAGTGGACAGGCCGAAGAAATGGACACCATATATTTT CASSGQAEEMDTIYF
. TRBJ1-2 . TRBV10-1 TGCGCCAGCAGTGAGAAGAAGGGATATGGCTACACCTTC CASSEKKGYGYTF